The sequence of this T cell receptor beta chain was determined in a study of metastatic and nonmetastatic thyroid tumors. Overall study context: Where malignant and benign thyroid patients were concerned, repertoires were compared across blood and tumor or nodule tissue. Study outcomes and limitations: Patients with malignant thyroid tumors reportedly had significantly higher TCR beta diversity than those with benign nodules, in blood and tumor.

On this clone itself: No antigen is known for it.

V dropped 1 base and J dropped 8 bases, with 11 bases sitting between them. This CDR3 has 13 amino acids. Germline V gene data show CDR1 as SNHLY and CDR2 as FYNNEI. TCRdb reanalyzed the PCR reads via MiXCR. The repertoire holds approximately 6,000 clones, with around 30% as singletons. There were no patients who had received any treatment before thyroid surgery. This chain links TRBV2 with TRBJ1-2; D is unclear. The TCR was taken from a female donor with papillary thyroid cancer or a benign thyroid nodule (not recorded which). Some clones in this sample may be carry-over from other donors' samples. The sample consisted of tumor tissue. The CDR3 spells CASSEERTGGYTF. The CDR3 DNA follows: TGTGCCAGCAGTGAAGAAAGGACTGGGGGCTACACCTTC.